This T cell receptor (beta chain) is from a study of blood T cell repertoires in COVID-19 (dated by TCRdb to 2019 to 2021). Regarding the complete study: Samples covering the acute and convalescent phases of COVID-19 were provided by collaborators in the United States, Italy and Spain. The prospective study material was composed of cDNA or gDNA derived from T cells, B-cell-depleted T cells, or PBMCs. Deeply sampled blood TCRbeta repertoires from subjects exposed to, actively infected with, or recovered from COVID-19 were included in the dataset. The repertoires were released in a freely available public database intended as a resource for research on the immune response to SARS-CoV-2. Samples were obtained from the ongoing ImmuneRACE study (first 160 participants) and from about 1,300 subjects provided by 6 global collaborators. A de-identified subject ID, COVID-19 status, age in years and sex were almost always included in the sample metadata. Where HLA class I and class II types were available, the types were taken from metadata supplied by the sample provider, not from assay-based typing. Study-wide conclusions, independent of this receptor: How much clinical and demographic metadata was included differed by source and by participant, and the metadata was provided uncurated.

Enrolling through a virtual design, the prospective study's participants ranged in age from roughly 18 to 89 years and lived across 24 United States geographic areas. To assign participants to cohorts, the prospective study relied on clinical history that participants themselves reported in a screening survey and a study questionnaire. Recovered participants in ImmuneRACE Cohort 3 were defined by two consecutive negative NP/OP PCR tests, clearance by a healthcare professional, or resolution of symptoms. In the prospective study, mobile phlebotomists collected whole blood, serum and a nasopharyngeal or oropharyngeal swab from each participant. Participants in the prospective study had the option to provide additional blood draws and questionnaires over an approximately 2-month period. Before DNA extraction, prospective study blood samples were shipped either frozen or at room temperature. TCRbeta CDR3 regions were amplified from genomic DNA by means of the immunoSEQ Assay, a bias-controlled multiplex PCR. The authors processed their data as follows. Nucleated cell counts per sample were estimated from amplification of reference gene primers within the assay. Sequence reads were collapsed and filtered to measure the absolute abundance of every unique TCRbeta CDR3 rearrangement. For each sample, productive Simpson clonality was calculated as the square root of Simpson's diversity index over productive rearrangements. What TCRdb holds here is the immuneACCESS table cut down to in-frame rearrangements. Part of the clones is not present; checked against another copy, under half of the missing clones reflect an unresolved V gene, and the others are unexplained. V, J and clone size were drawn from that table, and D and trimming were deduced from the DNA. The sample has 310,000 or so clones on record, over 80% of them singletons. The top ten clones comprise around 8.9% of the sample.

This clone was seen a single time. It has no known antigen specificity. Base qualities were left out, and no much larger clone turns up one base away. The CDR3 has 15 amino acids, counting the end cysteine and phenylalanine. The read is trimmed to its CDR3 DNA, 45 bases read in frame from base 1. In the germline V gene, CDR1 corresponds to MNHEY and CDR2 to SVGAGI. Relative to germline, V is missing 2 bases and J is missing 6 bases, with 6 bases of the junction outside any gene match. The sequence derives from a woman younger than 30 who had recovered from COVID-19. Source material: PBMCs or T cells enriched from blood (not recorded which). The chain was built from TRBV6-5 and TRBJ1-1; 10 junctional bases match TRBD1. The CDR3 has the sequence CASSYRDRGAPEAFF. The DNA sequence is given as TGTGCCAGCAGTTACAGGGACAGGGGAGCGCCTGAAGCTTTCTTT.